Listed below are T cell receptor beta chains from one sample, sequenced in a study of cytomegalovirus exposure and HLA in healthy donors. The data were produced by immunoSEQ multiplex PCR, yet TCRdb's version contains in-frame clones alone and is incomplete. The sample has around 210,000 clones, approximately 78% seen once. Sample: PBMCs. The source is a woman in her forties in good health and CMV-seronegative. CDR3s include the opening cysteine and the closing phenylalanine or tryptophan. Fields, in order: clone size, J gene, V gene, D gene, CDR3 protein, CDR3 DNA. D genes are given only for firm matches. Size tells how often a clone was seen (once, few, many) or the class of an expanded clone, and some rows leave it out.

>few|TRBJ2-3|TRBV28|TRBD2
CASRSLGLALSDTQYF
TGTGCCAGCAGAAGTTTGGGACTAGCGCTTTCAGATACGCAGTATTTT
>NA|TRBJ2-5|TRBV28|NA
CASRSTGSGKTQYF
TGTGCCAGCAGATCTACTGGGAGTGGCAAGACCCAGTACTTC
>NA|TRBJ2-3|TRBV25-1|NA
CASSELPMGAADTQYF
TGTGCCAGCAGTGAATTGCCGATGGGGGCCGCAGATACGCAGTATTTT
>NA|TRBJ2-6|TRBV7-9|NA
CASSLARGGGSGANVLTF
TGTGCCAGCAGCTTAGCGCGAGGGGGTGGCTCTGGGGCCAACGTCCTGACTTTC
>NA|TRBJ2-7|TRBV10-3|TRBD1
CAISEEGTGSYEQYF
TGTGCCATCAGTGAGGAGGGGACAGGATCCTACGAGCAGTACTTC
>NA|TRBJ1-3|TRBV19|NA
CASREVTSSGNTIYF
TGTGCCAGTAGAGAGGTAACGAGCTCTGGAAACACCATATATTTT
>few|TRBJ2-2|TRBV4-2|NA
CASSQVLSHGGGELFF
TGTGCCAGCAGCCAAGTTCTTAGCCATGGTGGCGGGGAGCTGTTTTTT
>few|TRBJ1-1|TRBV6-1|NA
CASSQGLNTEAFF
TGTGCCAGCAGTCAGGGGCTGAACACTGAAGCTTTCTTT
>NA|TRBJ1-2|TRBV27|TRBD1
CASSSNDRGGYTF
TGTGCCAGCAGTTCGAACGACAGGGGTGGCTACACCTTC
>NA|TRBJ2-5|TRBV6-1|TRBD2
CASRSGEGQETQYF
TGTGCCAGCAGGAGCGGGGAGGGCCAAGAGACCCAGTACTTC
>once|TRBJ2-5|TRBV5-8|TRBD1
CASSVGTGQETQYF
TGTGCCAGCAGCGTAGGGACAGGACAAGAGACCCAGTACTTC
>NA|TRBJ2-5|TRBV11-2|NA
CASSHGAALQETQYF
TGTGCCAGCAGCCATGGGGCAGCCTTACAAGAGACCCAGTACTTC
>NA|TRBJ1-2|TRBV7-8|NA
CASSALRDSGYTF
TGTGCCAGCAGCGCGCTCCGGGACTCGGGCTACACCTTC
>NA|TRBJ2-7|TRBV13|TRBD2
CASSFGSGGQQYF
TGTGCCAGCAGCTTCGGGTCGGGGGGACAGCAGTACTTC
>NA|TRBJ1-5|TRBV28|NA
CATRSLSNQPQHF
TGTGCCACCCGGAGCCTTAGCAATCAGCCCCAGCATTTT
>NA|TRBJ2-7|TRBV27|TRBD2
CASSLSEGRANEQYF
TGTGCCAGCAGTTTGTCGGAGGGGAGGGCCAACGAGCAGTACTTC
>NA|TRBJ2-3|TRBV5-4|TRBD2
CASSLNMGLASTDTQYF
TGTGCCAGCAGCCTTAATATGGGACTAGCAAGCACAGATACGCAGTATTTT
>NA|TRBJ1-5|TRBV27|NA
CASSPSGEIGYQPQHF
TGTGCCAGCAGCCCATCGGGGGAGATTGGTTATCAGCCCCAGCATTTT
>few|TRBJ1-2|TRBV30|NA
CAWSVRDGFGYTF
TGTGCCTGGAGTGTACGGGATGGTTTCGGCTACACCTTC
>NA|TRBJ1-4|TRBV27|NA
CASRREKLFF
TGTGCCAGCAGGCGGGAAAAACTGTTTTTT
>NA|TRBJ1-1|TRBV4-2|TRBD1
CASSQITGGSPATEAFF
TGTGCCAGTAGCCAAATTACAGGGGGCTCTCCGGCTACTGAAGCTTTCTTT
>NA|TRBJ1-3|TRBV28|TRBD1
CASRQTGSSGNTIYF
TGTGCCAGCAGACAGACAGGGTCCTCTGGAAACACCATATATTTT
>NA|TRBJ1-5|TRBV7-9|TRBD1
CASSLGQNTQPQHF
TGTGCCAGCAGCCTGGGACAGAATACCCAGCCCCAGCATTTT
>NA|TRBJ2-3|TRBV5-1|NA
CASSLNGGTDTQYF
TGCGCCAGCAGCTTGAACGGGGGCACAGATACGCAGTATTTT
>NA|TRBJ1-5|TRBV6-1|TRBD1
CASSAYGTAYSNQPQHF
TGTGCCAGCAGTGCCTACGGGACAGCTTATAGCAATCAGCCCCAGCATTTT
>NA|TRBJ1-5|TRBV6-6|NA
CASSSTTANQPQHF
TGTGCCAGCAGTTCTACGACAGCCAATCAGCCCCAGCATTTT
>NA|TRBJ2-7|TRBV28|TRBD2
CASSLTGTSGLGEQYF
TGTGCCAGCAGCCTAACCGGGACTAGCGGGTTGGGGGAGCAGTACTTC
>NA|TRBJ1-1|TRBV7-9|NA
CASSRGGNTEAFF
TGTGCCAGCAGCCGCGGGGGGAACACTGAAGCTTTCTTT